One and the same sample provided the 15 T cell receptor beta chains below, sequenced in a study of tissue T cells after allogeneic stem cell transplantation. Libraries were prepared by immunoSEQ multiplex PCR; TCRdb keeps only in-frame clonotypes and omits some of them. The table has 2,500 to 3,500 clones, almost 50% seen once. Sample time point: mouse harvest day 14 after allogeneic transplant. Mouse grafts combined 10^7 T-cell-depleted bone marrow cells with 10^6 splenic CD5+ T cells. Input material: gut tissue. The origin of the receptors is a female BALB/c mouse given C57BL/6 T cells with graft-versus-host disease after an allogeneic hematopoietic cell transplant.

By share, this clone ranks as medium-sized. Gene names are mouse gene names. The DNA ends 1 residue before the CDR3 does, and the rest of the CDR3 is filled in from the germline J gene. The chain joins TRBV29 to TRBJ1-2; unclear D gene. The CDR3 consists of 13 residues. Trimming took off 5 bases at V and 1 base at J, with 8 bases between the two ends. Germline V gene data show CDR1 as MSHET and CDR2 as SYDVDS. CDR3: CASSRHKNSDYTF. Partial CDR3 DNA: TGTGCTAGCAGTCGTCATAAAAACTCCGACTACACC.

Note on this clone: Gene names and germline refer to mouse. With the read ending 1 residue before the CDR3 end, the germline J gene is used to fill in that end. The rearrangement uses TRBV12-1 and TRBJ2-4; maybe TRBD2 (6 bases). CDR3 size: 14 residues. CDR1 SGHSN and CDR2 HYEKVE come from the germline V gene. Trimming cost V 0 bases and J 0 bases, with 6 bases left between them. CDR3 protein: CASSLWGSQNTLYF. The CDR3 bases that were read are TGTGCCAGCTCTCTCTGGGGGAGTCAAAACACCTTGTAC. The variable domain in full, completed from reference TRBV12-1 and TRBJ2-4, reads DSGVVQSPRHIIKEKGGRSVLTCIPISGHSNVVWYQQTLGKELKFLIQHYEKVERDKGFLPSRFSVQQFDDYHSEMNMSALELEDSAMYFCASSLWGSQNTLYFGAGTRLSVL.

The table lists this clone with a count of one. Gene labels here are mouse ones. The read ends 1 residue early relative to the CDR3; the germline J gene fills the gap. This chain links TRBV3 with TRBJ1-6; D remains ambiguous. TRBJ1-6 is placed among ORFs of uncertain function. Trimming took 1 base from V and 4 from J, leaving 5 bases between them. Germline V gene sequence: CDR1 SNHLY, CDR2 FYNGKV (reference sequence). The CDR3 has 14 residues. The CDR3 loop reads CASSLGRYNSPLYF. CDR3 bases read: TGTGCCAGCAGCTTAGGACGGTATAATTCGCCCCTCTAC.

This clone was counted between two and nine times. The gene names here belong to mouse. Coverage ceases 1 residue before the CDR3 finishes, and the germline J gene fills in the end. The V gene is TRBV31, the J gene TRBJ1-6; 8 nucleotides line up with TRBD1. TRBJ1-6 is known as an ORF, though its function is uncertain. The junction had 2 bases not matched to a gene; V was cut back by 0 bases and J by 4 bases. From germline, CDR1 is GKSSPN and CDR2 SITVG. CDR3 size: 15 residues. The CDR3 bases that were read are TGTGCCTGGAGTCTAGACAGGGGATATAATTCGCCCCTCTAC. Amino acid sequence: CAWSLDRGYNSPLY. The complete CDR3 sequence is CAWSLDRGYNSPLYF.

About this clone itself: Gene labels here are mouse ones. The read ends 1 residue early relative to the CDR3; the germline J gene fills the gap. V and J are TRBV13-1 and TRBJ2-3, with 11 nucleotides matching TRBD2. From germline, CDR1 is NSHNY and CDR2 SYGAGN. Losses at the gene ends were 2 bases for V and 4 bases for J; bases not matched to a gene: 3. The CDR3 consists of 15 residues. The CDR3 DNA, read in part, is TGTGCCAGCAGTGAAGGACTGGGGGGACCAGAAACGCTGTAT. Its protein product is CASSEGLGGPETLY. The CDR3 in full is CASSEGLGGPETLYF.

With respect to this clone: Genes here carry mouse names. The read falls 1 residue short of the CDR3 end, and the missing part is taken from the germline J gene. V is TRBV5 and J is TRBJ2-2, with 9 bases fitting TRBD2. V shed 3 bases and J 0 bases; nucleotides not matched to a gene: 2. CDR3 length equals 16 residues. Germline V lookup: CDR1 LGHNA, CDR2 YNLKQL (reference sequence). CDR3 sequence reads: CASSQDWGANTGQLYF. The DNA read from the CDR3 is TGTGCCAGCAGCCAGGACTGGGGTGCAAACACCGGGCAGCTCTAC.

Concerning this clone: All gene names here are mouse names. Partial CDR3 DNA: TGTGCCAGCAGGGACTGGGGGGCCATTTATGAACAGTAC. Its translation is CASRDWGAIYEQY. Given in full, the CDR3 is CASRDWGAIYEQYF. The chain employs TRBV19 and TRBJ2-7, with TRBD2 matching over 11 bases. The read terminates 1 residue ahead of where the CDR3 ends, so the germline J gene completes it. The trim removed 5 bases at V and 4 bases at J, leaving 5 bases unmatched. The germline CDR1 and CDR2 sequences are FNHDT and SITEND (reference sequence). The CDR3 is 14 residues long. The full variable domain, completed using reference TRBV19 and TRBJ2-7, is GGIITQTPKFLIGQEGQKLTLKCQQNFNHDTMYWYRQDSGKGLRLIYYSITENDLQKGDLSEGYDASREKKSSFSLTVTSAQKNEMAVFLCASRDWGAIYEQYFGPGTRLTVL.

By its share, this clone is medium-sized (0.01 to 0.1%). Genes here carry mouse names. The read stops 1 residue short of the end of the CDR3; the missing end is completed from the germline J gene. V gene TRBV13-3 combines with J gene TRBJ1-4, with a possible D match to TRBD1 (6 bases). This CDR3 comprises 15 residues. Germline assignment: CDR1 NNHDY and CDR2 SYVADS. V lost 0 bases to trimming and J lost 5 bases, with 11 bases between them. The CDR3 sequence is CASSDAGTINERLFF. The covered CDR3 bases are TGTGCCAGCAGTGATGCCGGGACAATAAACGAAAGATTATTT.

Concerning this clone itself: Gene names follow the mouse nomenclature. Coverage ceases 1 residue before the CDR3 finishes, and the germline J gene fills in the end. This rearrangement joins TRBV3 to TRBJ2-7; 11 positions match TRBD2. Losses at the gene ends were 5 bases for V and 4 bases for J; bases not matched to a gene: 7. CDR1 and CDR2 (germline): SNHLY, FYNGKV (reference sequence). This CDR3 has 15 amino acids. The sequenced CDR3 bases are TGTGCCAGCAGCCACCGACTGGGGGGGTCTTATGAACAGTAC. It specifies CASSHRLGGSYEQY. Given in full, the CDR3 is CASSHRLGGSYEQYF.

Notes on this clone: Genes and germline come from the mouse. The read ends 1 residue shy of where the CDR3 ends; the end is completed using the germline J gene. This chain uses TRBV13-2 with TRBJ2-5, with 8 bases matching TRBD2. CDR3 length: 14 residues. Germline assignment: CDR1 NNHNN and CDR2 SYGAGS (reference sequence). The ends lost 3 bases at V and 4 bases at J; junction bases unmatched: 4. This chain's CDR3 is CASGGGGLEDTQYF. The part of the CDR3 DNA that was read is TGTGCCAGCGGTGGGGGGGGACTGGAAGACACCCAGTAC.

Notes on this clone: Each gene name is a mouse one. The read terminates 1 residue ahead of where the CDR3 ends, so the germline J gene completes it. This rearrangement joins TRBV2 to TRBJ2-4; D is perhaps TRBD1 (6 bases). This CDR3 contains 14 residues. V shed 4 bases and J shed 0 bases, with 8 bases lying between them. Germline CDR1 LGHNA, CDR2 YSYQKL. The CDR3 sequence is CASSRDNSQNTLYF. CDR3 DNA (partial): TGTGCCAGCAGCCGGGACAATAGTCAAAACACCTTGTAC.

The sample holds a few counts of this clone. Gene labels here are mouse ones. The read ends 1 residue shy of where the CDR3 ends; the end is completed using the germline J gene. This chain connects TRBV14 to TRBJ2-4, with TRBD2 matching over 10 bases. Unmatched junction bases numbered 1, after V lost 4 bases and J lost 2 bases. The CDR3 sequence is 14 residues long. CDR1 and CDR2 (germline): SGHDT, FRDEAV. CDR3 residues: CASSGLGVQNTLYF. CDR3 DNA (partial): TGTGCCAGCAGTGGACTGGGGGTTCAAAACACCTTGTAC. The full variable domain, its missing parts supplied by reference TRBV14 and TRBJ2-4, is EAGVTQSPRYAVLQEGQAVSFWCDPISGHDTLYWYQQPRDQGPQLLVYFRDEAVIDNSQLPSDRFSAVRPKGTNSTLKIQSAKQGDTATYLCASSGLGVQNTLYFGAGTRLSVL.

This clone was counted a few times. These gene names are mouse names. The observed sequence ends 1 residue before the CDR3 terminus, with the missing tail filled in from the germline J gene. The rearrangement joins TRBV3 to TRBJ1-2; D unresolved. The length of the CDR3 is 14 residues. Trimming took off 3 bases at V and 0 bases at J, with 8 bases between the two ends. Germline lookup yields CDR1 SNHLY and CDR2 FYNGKV (reference sequence). CDR3 DNA, as far as it was read: TGTGCCAGCAGCTTGGCAGGCGCAAACTCCGACTACACC. Translation gives CASSLAGANSDYT. The whole CDR3 sequence is CASSLAGANSDYTF.

Comments on this clone: Mouse gene names apply. From the germline J gene comes the end of the CDR3, since the read stops 1 residue before it. The rearrangement joins TRBV13-1 to TRBJ2-7; 8 positions match TRBD2. J lost 4 bases, V lost 1 base, and 7 bases had no gene match. Per germline, CDR1 NSHNY and CDR2 SYGAGN. The CDR3 runs 15 residues. Partial CDR3 DNA: TGTGCCAGCAGTGATTACACTGGGGGAAGGTATGAACAGTAC. Amino acids: CASSDYTGGRYEQY. The full CDR3 sequence reads CASSDYTGGRYEQYF.

This clone was counted only a few times. The genes and germline here are from mouse. Read data end 1 residue before the CDR3 end; the end is taken from the germline J gene. This rearrangement joins TRBV12-1 to TRBJ2-7, with 7 positions matching TRBD2. This CDR3 is built from 14 residues. The V gene's germline CDR1 is SGHSN and CDR2 HYEKVE. Trimming took 0 bases from V and 2 from J; bases not matched to a gene: 3. CDR3 sequence reads: CASSLGWGTYEQYF. Incomplete CDR3 DNA: TGTGCCAGCTCTCTCGGCTGGGGGACCTATGAACAGTAC. Filled out from reference TRBV12-1 and TRBJ2-7, the complete variable domain reads DSGVVQSPRHIIKEKGGRSVLTCIPISGHSNVVWYQQTLGKELKFLIQHYEKVERDKGFLPSRFSVQQFDDYHSEMNMSALELEDSAMYFCASSLGWGTYEQYFGPGTRLTVL.